This record looks at one T cell receptor (beta chain) sequence and its context. Its antigen is as yet unknown. Both 60 Vbeta primers and 13 Jbeta primers went into the PCR. Sequencing was performed with immunoSEQ multiplex PCR; in TCRdb, only in-frame clones are kept and a portion is missing. Altogether approximately 160,000 clones are present, over 60% being singletons, with the ten largest covering 0.66%. Participants comprised healthy donors of bone marrow. The data were taken from a study of cytomegalovirus exposure and HLA in healthy donors. Study as a whole: Findings of an earlier analysis included some 120 million unique TCR beta sequences from 180 million or so T cells. Study-level findings and limits: Later analysis found that TCR beta chains associated with HLA were more clonally expanded than other, equally common chains. Most sequenced TCRs were rare (though some public TCRs occurred in many donors).

V lost 6 bases to trimming and J lost 5 bases; unmatched junction nucleotides: 10. CDR1 and CDR2 (germline): KGHSH, LQKENI. This CDR3 has 16 amino acids. Sequenced: PBMCs. The chain carries TRBV18 and TRBJ2-1, with 10 positions matching TRBD1. The source of this sequence is a male donor in good health and CMV-seronegative. The CDR3 coding sequence is TGTGCCAGCTCCCCCTCCCCCGGGACAGGGGACAATGAGCAGTTCTTC. This codes for CASSPSPGTGDNEQFF.